These T cell receptor beta chains were read from a single sample in a study of T cells after yellow fever vaccination. TCRdb reprocessed the 5' RACE reads via MiXCR and lists one record per CDR3 protein. This repertoire shows 250,000 to 300,000 distinct CDR3 sequences, around 9.3% found once; its top ten account for about 3.7%. This material consisted of CD4+ T cells sorted from PBMCs, taken 5 days after the yellow fever booster vaccination. Receptor source: a man between 18 and 29 years old who received the YFV17D yellow fever vaccine. Both conserved end residues are part of each CDR3. The D gene is left open where the match is weak. Size tells how often a clone was seen (once, few, many) or the class of an expanded clone, and some rows leave it out.

D gene	V gene	J gene	clone size	CDR3 protein	CDR3 DNA
.	TRBV20-1	TRBJ1-5	.	CSAQRVMEPQHF	TGCAGTGCTCAACGAGTGATGGAGCCCCAGCATTTT
.	TRBV30	TRBJ2-2	.	CAWSTLDRDRGRELFF	TGTGCCTGGAGTACACTCGACAGGGATCGGGGGAGGGAGCTGTTTTTT
.	TRBV12-3/TRBV12-4	TRBJ2-1	few	CASSEWGPDNEQFF	TGTGCCAGCAGCGAGTGGGGGCCGGACAATGAGCAGTTCTTC
.	TRBV12-3/TRBV12-4	TRBJ2-3	few	CASSLLTVTDTQYF	TGTGCCAGCAGTTTACTTACGGTTACAGATACGCAGTATTTT
.	TRBV5-6	TRBJ1-2	many	CASSFEANYGYTF	TGTGCCAGCAGCTTCGAAGCTAACTATGGCTACACCTTC
.	TRBV7-2	TRBJ1-2	.	CASSPVGVTNYGYTF	TGTGCCAGCAGCCCCGTGGGGGTAACTAACTATGGCTACACCTTC
.	TRBV4-3	TRBJ2-3	few	CASSPREGVTDTQYF	TGCGCCAGCAGCCCCCGTGAGGGGGTCACAGATACGCAGTATTTT
.	TRBV12-3/TRBV12-4	TRBJ1-1	few	CASSLVQGSTEAFF	TGTGCCAGCAGTTTAGTCCAGGGCTCCACTGAAGCTTTCTTT
.	TRBV10-3	TRBJ1-2	.	CAISESADYGYTF	TGTGCCATCAGTGAGTCGGCCGACTATGGCTACACCTTC
.	TRBV6-1	TRBJ1-2	many	CASSEGATSYGYTF	TGTGCCAGCAGTGAAGGCGCCACTAGCTATGGCTACACCTTC
.	TRBV2	TRBJ1-1	few	CARGSGPNEAFF	TGTGCCAGGGGATCAGGGCCCAATGAAGCTTTCTTT
.	TRBV5-4	TRBJ2-5	few	CASSLGTDQETQYF	TGTGCCAGCAGCTTGGGGACAGACCAAGAGACCCAGTACTTC
.	TRBV20-1	TRBJ2-5	few	CSWGETQYF	TGCAGCTGGGGAGAGACCCAGTACTTC
.	TRBV5-1	TRBJ1-3	.	CASSTNSGNTIYF	TGCGCCAGCAGTACCAACTCTGGAAACACCATATATTTT
TRBD2	TRBV3-1	TRBJ2-7	.	CASSRGRGIEQYF	TGTGCCAGCAGCCGAGGGCGGGGGATCGAGCAGTACTTC
.	TRBV7-2	TRBJ1-5	.	CASSPSRNQPQHF	TGTGCCAGCAGCCCGTCTCGCAATCAGCCCCAGCATTTT
TRBD1	TRBV9	TRBJ1-3	.	CASSVSPTGVGNTIYF	TGTGCCAGCAGCGTCTCCCCTACAGGGGTCGGAAACACCATATATTTT
TRBD1	TRBV5-1	TRBJ1-4	few	CASSLDGTGEVKLFF	TGCGCCAGCAGCTTGGATGGGACAGGGGAAGTAAAACTGTTTTTT
.	TRBV9	TRBJ2-3	.	CASSSTLQDTQYF	TGTGCCAGCAGCTCTACTCTGCAGGATACGCAGTATTTT
TRBD1	TRBV7-2	TRBJ2-1	.	CASSATRTGLREQFF	TGTGCCAGCAGCGCTACGCGGACAGGGTTGCGTGAGCAGTTCTTC
.	TRBV10-3	TRBJ1-6	.	CAISESGPPNSPLHF	TGTGCCATCAGTGAGTCCGGGCCTCCGAATTCACCCCTCCACTTT
TRBD1	TRBV12-3/TRBV12-4	TRBJ2-7	.	CASTLRQGEEQYF	TGTGCCAGCACCCTCAGACAGGGCGAGGAGCAGTACTTC
.	TRBV7-2	TRBJ2-3	few	CASSLGVSPDTQYF	TGTGCCAGCAGCTTAGGGGTTAGCCCAGATACGCAGTATTTT
.	TRBV20-1	TRBJ1-2	.	CSALSKGRGRAGYTF	TGCAGTGCCCTTTCGAAGGGCAGGGGTCGAGCTGGCTACACCTTC
.	TRBV9	TRBJ1-1	few	CASSETFGGTEAFF	TGTGCCAGCAGCGAGACCTTTGGTGGCACTGAAGCTTTCTTT